The 2 T cell receptor beta chains below were found in one sample sequenced in a study of CD8 T cells in Susac syndrome. Reverse transcription of roughly 0.45 to 1 ug RNA used random hexamers. One entry per CDR3 protein results from TCRdb running MiXCR on the immunoSEQ multiplex PCR reads. The sample shows around 150,000 distinct CDR3 sequences, approximately 96% of them seen only once. Sequenced sample: CD4+ T cells from PBMCs. The receptors stem from a human donor with multiple sclerosis.

This clonotype appeared once. The genes are TRBV6-6 and TRBJ2-7, with D perhaps being TRBD1 or TRBD2 (6 bases each). The CDR3 length is 14 residues. Looked up from germline, CDR1 is MNHNY and CDR2 is SVGAGI (reference sequence). The ends were cut back, 5 bases at V and 2 bases at J, with 13 bases in the middle. The CDR3 region has the DNA TGTGCCAGCAGTGACCTGGGGGGCACCTACGAGCAGTACTTC. This gives the protein CASSDLGGTYEQYF.

This rearrangement joins TRBV27 to TRBJ1-5; TRBD1 matches at 9 bases. The CDR3 spans 16 residues. V was pared by 5 bases and J by 0 bases, with 5 bases of the junction left unmatched. The germline CDR1 and CDR2 sequences are MNHEY and SMNVEV (reference sequence). CDR3 amino acids: CASSTTGGLSNQPQHF. The CDR3 DNA follows: TGTGCCAGCAGTACAACAGGGGGCCTTAGCAATCAGCCCCAGCATTTT.